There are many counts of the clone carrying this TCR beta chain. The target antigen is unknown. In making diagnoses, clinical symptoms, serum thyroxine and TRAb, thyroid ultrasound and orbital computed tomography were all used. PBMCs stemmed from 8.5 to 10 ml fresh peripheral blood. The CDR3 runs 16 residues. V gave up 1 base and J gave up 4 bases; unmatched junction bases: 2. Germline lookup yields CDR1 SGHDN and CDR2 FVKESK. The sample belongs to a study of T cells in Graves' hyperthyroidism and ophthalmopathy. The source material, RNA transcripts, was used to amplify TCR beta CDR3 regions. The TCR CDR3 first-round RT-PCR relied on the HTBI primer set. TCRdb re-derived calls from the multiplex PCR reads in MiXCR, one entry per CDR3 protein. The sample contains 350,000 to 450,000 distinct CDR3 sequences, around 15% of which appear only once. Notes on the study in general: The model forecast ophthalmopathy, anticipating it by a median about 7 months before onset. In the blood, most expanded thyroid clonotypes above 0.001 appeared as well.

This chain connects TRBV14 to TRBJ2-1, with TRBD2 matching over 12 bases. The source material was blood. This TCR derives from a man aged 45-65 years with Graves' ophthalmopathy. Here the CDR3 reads CASSQAGLAGYNEQFF. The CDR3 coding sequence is TGTGCCAGCAGCCAAGCCGGACTAGCGGGATACAATGAGCAGTTCTTC.